This record covers a single T cell receptor beta chain. Its antigen remains unknown. V was pared by 3 bases and J by 2 bases, with 9 bases between. Per the germline V gene, CDR1 is SGHRS and CDR2 is YFSETQ. The CDR3 runs 13 residues. TCRdb keeps only in-frame clones here, not all; method: immunoSEQ multiplex PCR. The sample yields about 130,000 clones, around 90% seen once. This sample is part of a study of graft-versus-host responses after intestinal transplantation. The chain carries TRBV5-1 and TRBJ2-7, with D possibly being TRBD1 (6 bases). The TCR sequence derives from a human donor who received an intestinal transplant. Source: unstimulated CD4+ T cells sorted from spleen or lymph node cells, taken before intestinal transplant. CDR3 sequence reads: CASSYWTAYEQYF. DNA of the CDR3: TGCGCCAGCAGCTACTGGACAGCCTACGAGCAGTACTTC.